The TCR beta chain under discussion was sequenced for a study of T cell responses to AZD1222 COVID-19 vaccine. Findings of the study overall: Sampled repertoires all dated from after the peak T cell response. Spike-specific TCR breadth rose after two AZD1222 doses, and depth rose as well. There were mostly white British donors and more females than males, and clonal diversity was possibly underestimated. Unmutated variant regions are reportedly the target of nearly half of TCRs that are spike-specific.

On this clone itself: Its antigen is unknown.

Profiled with immunoSEQ multiplex PCR; TCRdb holds only in-frame clones, not every one. The table records tens of thousands of clones, about nine tenths of them present only once. The CDR3 runs to 14 residues. Germline V CDR1 and CDR2: SEHNR, FQNEAQ (reference sequence). Trimming shortened V by 6 bases and J by 5 bases, and 14 bases separated the two germline ends. This chain joins TRBV7-9 and TRBJ2-1; the D gene is possibly TRBD1 (6 bases). The clonotype originates from an adult who received the AZD1222 COVID-19 vaccine. The sequenced sample was peripheral blood, obtained 28 days after the second AZD1222 dose. The chain's CDR3 is CASSDARGNNEQFF. The CDR3 region has the DNA TGTGCCAGCAGTGATGCGAGGGGGAACAATGAGCAGTTCTTC.